The source of this TCR beta chain is a study of control samples from healthy donors and cancer patients. Trimming removed 8 bases from V and 4 bases from J, with 11 bases in between. CDR1 and CDR2 (germline): SNHLY, FYNNEI. This CDR3 is built from 12 residues. Assay used: immunoSEQ multiplex PCR; TCRdb lists only in-frame clones, some missing. Among tens of thousands of clones listed, more than 85% were seen once. This TCR derives from a woman between 40 and 55 years old with head and neck cancer. The sequenced material came from PBMCs. The chain links TRBV2 to TRBJ2-5, with D perhaps matching TRBD2 (6 bases). The CDR3 DNA reads TGTGCCAGCGGGACTGTCCGAGAGACCCAGTACTTC. It yields the protein CASGTVRETQYF.